Below are 20 T cell receptor beta chains sequenced from a single sample in a study of T cell repertoires and HLA-DP antigens. These receptors are not linked to any known antigen. Some clones are missing from TCRdb's copy, which holds only in-frame ones; the method was immunoSEQ multiplex PCR. Among about 73,000 clones, roughly 75% were seen once, and the ten largest hold 1.5% to 2%. The sample was CD4+ T cells from PBMCs. These receptors originate from a man aged 60-69 years in good health and CMV-seronegative.

This rearrangement joins TRBV7-2 to TRBJ1-2; D might be TRBD1 (5 bases). CDR3 length: 15 residues. Germline V lookup: CDR1 SGHTA, CDR2 FQGNSA. The V and J ends lost 1 base and 7 bases respectively, with 16 bases between them. This CDR3 is CASSLGGGPFGGYTF. CDR3 coding DNA: TGTGCCAGCAGCTTAGGGGGCGGCCCCTTCGGTGGCTACACCTTC.

This chain uses TRBV5-4 with TRBJ2-3, with D maybe TRBD1 (5 bases). V was pared by 1 base and J by 1 base, with 10 bases between. CDR1 and CDR2 (germline): SGHNT, YYREEE (reference sequence). The length of the CDR3 is 15 residues. The CDR3 loop reads CASSLQGTGTDTQYF. The CDR3 region has the DNA TGTGCCAGCAGCTTGCAGGGTACGGGCACAGATACGCAGTATTTT.

The chain employs TRBV29-1 and TRBJ1-5, with 11 bases identical to TRBD1. Per germline, CDR1 SQVTM and CDR2 ANQGSEA. CDR3 size: 15 residues. Germline trimming cut 4 bases from V and 6 bases from J; bases unmatched to any gene: 8. The CDR3 spells CSVGAGQGAGQPQHF. Written as DNA, the CDR3 is TGCAGCGTTGGCGCCGGACAGGGGGCAGGTCAGCCCCAGCATTTT.

This clone was recorded a few times. Other nucleotide sequences in the sample specify the same CDR3. The J gene is TRBJ1-5, the V gene TRBV19; 10 bases match TRBD1. Germline-derived CDR1 and CDR2 are LNHDA and SQIVND (reference sequence). The CDR3 runs to 13 residues. Losses at the gene ends were 6 bases for V and 6 bases for J; bases not matched to a gene: 2. The CDR3: CASSGTGVQPQHF. The CDR3 nucleotides read TGTGCCAGTAGCGGGACAGGGGTTCAGCCCCAGCATTTT.

This rearrangement joins TRBV28 to TRBJ1-2; 7 bases match TRBD1. The junction had 7 bases not matched to a gene; V was cut back by 5 bases and J by 4 bases. The germline V gene encodes CDR1 MDHEN and CDR2 SYDVKM. The CDR3 extends over 14 amino acids. The CDR3 protein is CASSITGAGYGYTF. Here the CDR3 DNA reads TGTGCCAGCAGTATAACAGGGGCGGGCTATGGCTACACCTTC.

The CDR3 nucleotides are TGTGCCAGCAGTTTAAAGGGGCATAGCAATCAGCCCCAGCATTTT. It encodes CASSLKGHSNQPQHF. The chain recombines TRBV27 with TRBJ1-5, with D maybe TRBD1 (5 bases). V gave up 2 bases and J gave up 0 bases, with 8 bases separating them. The CDR3 spans 15 residues. Germline assignment: CDR1 MNHEY and CDR2 SMNVEV (reference sequence).

The chain carries TRBV7-2 and TRBJ2-1, with D possibly being TRBD1 (5 bases). Germline V gene sequence: CDR1 SGHTA, CDR2 FQGNSA. The CDR3 is 15 amino acids. The germline V and J ends were trimmed by 2 bases and 7 bases, with 15 bases remaining between them. Here the CDR3 reads CASSLRTQGGNEQFF. Written as DNA, the CDR3 is TGTGCCAGCAGCTTAAGGACCCAGGGTGGTAATGAGCAGTTCTTC. The complete variable domain, with remaining parts taken from reference TRBV7-2 and TRBJ2-1, reads GAGVSQSPSNKVTEKGKDVELRCDPISGHTALYWYRQSLGQGLEFLIYFQGNSAPDKSGLPSDRFSAERTGGSVSTLTIQRTQQEDSAVYLCASSLRTQGGNEQFFGPGTRLTVL.

This chain joins TRBV7-2 and TRBJ1-6; D is undetermined. CDR3 length equals 15 residues. V was trimmed by 2 bases and J by 3 bases, leaving 8 bases between them. Germline lookup yields CDR1 SGHTA and CDR2 FQGNSA. The CDR3 spells CASSLTRIYNSPLHF. DNA of the CDR3: TGTGCCAGCAGCTTAACTAGAATCTATAATTCACCCCTCCACTTT. Full variable domain (rest looked up from reference TRBV7-2 and TRBJ1-6): GAGVSQSPSNKVTEKGKDVELRCDPISGHTALYWYRQSLGQGLEFLIYFQGNSAPDKSGLPSDRFSAERTGGSVSTLTIQRTQQEDSAVYLCASSLTRIYNSPLHFGNGTRLTVT.

A few counts support this clone. The rearrangement links TRBV6-4 to TRBJ1-1; 7 bases line up with TRBD1. The CDR3 length is 13 residues. The germline V gene has CDR1 MRHNA and CDR2 SNTAGT. J was trimmed by 4 bases and V by 4 bases; bases with no gene match: 3. As DNA, the CDR3 is TGTGCCAGCAGTGTGTCAGGGGGCACTGAAGCTTTCTTT. The encoded protein is CASSVSGGTEAFF.

The rearrangement uses TRBV5-1 and TRBJ2-2; D call uncertain. Trimming took 7 bases from V and 4 from J, leaving 17 bases between them. The CDR3 runs to 15 residues. Germline CDR1 SGHRS, CDR2 YFSETQ. CDR3 in DNA: TGCGCCAGCGGGTTCGAAGGGCCGGGCACCGGGGAGCTGTTTTTT. Translated: CASGFEGPGTGELFF. The full variable domain, rest sourced from reference TRBV5-1 and TRBJ2-2, is KAGVTQTPRYLIKTRGQQVTLSCSPISGHRSVSWYQQTPGQGLQFLFEYFSETQRNKGNFPGRFSGRQFSNSRSEMNVSTLELGDSALYLCASGFEGPGTGELFFGEGSRLTVL.

The J gene is TRBJ2-7, the V gene TRBV10-3; a weak D match, TRBD2 (6 bases). From germline, CDR1 is ENHRY and CDR2 SYGVKD. CDR3 length equals 15 residues. V lost 10 bases and J lost 0, with 19 bases in between. The CDR3 loop reads CASRAGTSSSYEQYF. The CDR3 coding sequence is TGTGCCAGCCGGGCCGGGACTTCGAGCTCCTACGAGCAGTACTTC.

The genes are TRBV18 and TRBJ2-2; a possible D gene is TRBD2 (6 bases). In germline, CDR1 is KGHSH, CDR2 LQKENI. This CDR3 has 16 residues. The V and J ends lost 4 bases and 2 bases respectively, with 14 bases between them. The CDR3 sequence is CASSLSTSHNTGELFF. CDR3 nucleotides: TGTGCCAGCTCACTCAGCACTAGCCACAACACCGGGGAGCTGTTTTTT.

Turning to this clone: Germline is not matched at one junction end, which may reflect a read error. This chain links TRBV4-1 with TRBJ1-2, with D perhaps TRBD1 (6 bases). The CDR3 consists of 13 residues. Germline CDR1 MGHRA, CDR2 YSYEKL. The CDR3 DNA sequence: TGCGCCAGCAGCCAAGGACCATTGGGGGGGCCGAACTTC. Translation: CASSQGPLGGPNF.

The CDR3 nucleotides are TGCGCCAGCAGCTTCGGCTGGGGTGGCACTGAAGCTTTCTTT. Encoded protein: CASSFGWGGTEAFF. The gene calls are TRBV5-1 and TRBJ1-1; D unresolved. V was clipped by 2 bases and J by 4 bases, with 12 bases between them. Germline V gene data show CDR1 as SGHRS and CDR2 as YFSETQ. This CDR3 comprises 14 residues.

About this clone itself: Other DNA sequences in this sample translate to the same CDR3. The gene calls are TRBV18 and TRBJ2-2, with no clear D. Deletions cut 0 bases from V and 6 bases from J, with 8 bases between. The CDR3 spans 14 residues. Germline V gene data show CDR1 as KGHSH and CDR2 as LQKENI. The CDR3 loop is CASSPPSVAGELFF. The CDR3 nucleotides read TGTGCCAGCTCACCACCATCCGTGGCCGGGGAGCTGTTTTTT.

The gene calls are TRBV6-1 and TRBJ2-2; tentatively, D is TRBD2 (5 bases). Trimming removed 4 bases at V and 4 bases at J, with 13 bases between. This CDR3 has 15 amino acids. Germline loops: CDR1 MNHNS, CDR2 SASEGT. The CDR3 spells CASSGPSGGTGELFF. As DNA, the CDR3 is TGTGCCAGCAGTGGGCCAAGCGGTGGCACCGGGGAGCTGTTTTTT.

The chain has TRBV5-1 and TRBJ2-1, with D possibly being TRBD1 or TRBD2 (5 bases each). Germline lookup yields CDR1 SGHRS and CDR2 YFSETQ. This CDR3 has 13 amino acids. V was shortened by 4 bases and J by 12 bases, with 17 bases between the two germline ends. For the CDR3, the DNA is TGCGCCAGCAGCCAGACCGGGACCCTGGGGCAGTTCTTC. It translates to CASSQTGTLGQFF.

V usage is TRBV7-9 and J usage is TRBJ2-7, with D unresolved. The length of the CDR3 is 12 residues. V lost 1 base to trimming and J lost 6 bases, with 7 bases between them. Per the germline V gene, CDR1 is SEHNR and CDR2 is FQNEAQ (reference sequence). CDR3 in amino acids: CASSLEGREQYF. DNA of the CDR3: TGTGCCAGCAGCTTAGAAGGGCGCGAGCAGTACTTC.

This clone was detected many times. The rearrangement joins TRBV2 to TRBJ2-7, with D possibly TRBD2 on 5 matching bases. Germline-derived CDR1 and CDR2 are SNHLY and FYNNEI. The CDR3 is made up of 14 amino acids. V was clipped by 4 bases and J by 4 bases, with 14 bases between them. The DNA for the CDR3 is TGTGCCAGCAGTGTGGGCGGACGGGGTTACGAGCAGTACTTC. Translating it yields CASSVGGRGYEQYF. Together with reference TRBV2 and TRBJ2-7, the CDR3 gives the full variable domain: EPEVTQTPSHQVTQMGQEVILRCVPISNHLYFYWYRQILGQKVEFLVSFYNNEISEKSEIFDDQFSVERPDGSNFTLKIRSTKLEDSAMYFCASSVGGRGYEQYFGPGTRLTVT.

This clone was detected a few times. The chain has TRBV19 and TRBJ2-7, with a tentative D call TRBD2 (5 bases). Germline V lookup: CDR1 LNHDA, CDR2 SQIVND (reference sequence). This CDR3 contains 13 residues. Between the trimmed V and J ends, which lost 4 bases and 6 bases, there was a span of 13 bases. CDR3 amino acids: CASSTQKEGEQYF. Here the CDR3 DNA reads TGTGCCAGTAGTACACAGAAAGAGGGCGAGCAGTACTTC.